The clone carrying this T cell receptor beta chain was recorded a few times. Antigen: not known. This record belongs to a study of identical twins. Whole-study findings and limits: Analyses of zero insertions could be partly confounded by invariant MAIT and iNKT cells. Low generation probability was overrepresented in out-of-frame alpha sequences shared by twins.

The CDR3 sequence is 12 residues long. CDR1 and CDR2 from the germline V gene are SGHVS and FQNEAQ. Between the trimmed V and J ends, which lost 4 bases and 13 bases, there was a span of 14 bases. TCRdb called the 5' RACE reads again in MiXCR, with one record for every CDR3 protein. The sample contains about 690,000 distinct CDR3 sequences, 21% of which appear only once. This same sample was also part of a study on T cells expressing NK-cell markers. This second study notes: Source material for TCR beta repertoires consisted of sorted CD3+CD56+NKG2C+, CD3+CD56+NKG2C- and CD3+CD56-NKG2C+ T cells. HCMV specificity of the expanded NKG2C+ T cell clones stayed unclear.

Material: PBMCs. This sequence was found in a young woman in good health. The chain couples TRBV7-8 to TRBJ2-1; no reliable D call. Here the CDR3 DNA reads TGTGCCAGCAGCTACTCCCTACTGGGACAGTTCTTC. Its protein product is CASSYSLLGQFF.